This T cell receptor beta chain was profiled in a study of graft-versus-host responses after intestinal transplantation (dated by TCRdb to about 2021). About the study as a whole: Recipients received multivisceral, liver-intestinal, or isolated intestinal transplants. After intestinal transplantation, graft-versus-host and host-versus-graft alloreactive T cell clones were followed in the graft, circulation and bone marrow using bulk TCR-beta CDR3 sequencing. All recipients received anti-thymocyte globulin induction followed by maintenance tacrolimus and steroids for around three years. The cohort enrolled 20 to 30 intestinal transplant recipients including one retransplant, and a few patients lacking pretransplant specimens were excluded. Instead of going to the commercial service, samples from a few later patients were sequenced in-house on an Illumina MiSeq and processed with MiXCR. Donor T cell macrochimerism was defined as a peak of at least 4% donor T cells among recipient peripheral blood mononuclear cells. Alloreactive clones were identified by sequencing pre-transplant mixed lymphocyte reaction products and comparing them with unstimulated pre-transplant donor and recipient T cells. General study outcomes and caveats: GvH clones were detected in recipient bone marrow, and some of these GvH clones were observed earlier in ileal mucosa or blood, consistent with an intestinal mucosal origin. Conclusions were limited by the relatively low number and heterogeneity of intestinal transplant patients. In patients with donor T cell macrochimerism, the allografts had high GvH to HvG T cell clonal ratios. Peak levels of circulating GvH clones were associated with declines in HvG clones early after transplant.

Library preparation was by the immunoSEQ multiplex PCR assay. High-throughput TCR-beta CDR3 sequencing of genomic DNA from most patients was performed by Adaptive Biotechnologies. As for the original processing: Adaptive's ImmunoSEQ software was the source of the TCR sequencing data for roughly 19 patients, while three other patients were processed with MiXCR and VDJtools. CDR3 nucleotide sequences shared between donor and recipient were removed because the origin of such sequences could not be assigned. To be classed as alloreactive, a clone needed at least 2-fold expansion over unstimulated cells and a minimum CFSE-low frequency of 0.002% (template counts) or 0.001% (read counts). Clones detected in sequenced pre-transplant spleen, lymph node, or MLR CFSE-low populations of the donor or recipient were defined as mappable. The cumulative frequency of alloreactive clones was calculated as a percentage of all sequences, weighted by copy number. TCRdb stores this immuneACCESS table with in-frame sequences only. Part of the clones is absent; in the studies checked, under half of the shortfall reflects unresolved V genes, and no reason is known for the rest. V and J calls and clone size follow that table, whereas D and trimming were derived from the DNA. For this sample the table gives roughly 23,000 clones, of which more than 85% were detected only once. The ten largest clones represent less than 2% of the sample.

With respect to this clone: The antigen it binds to is not known. Per-nucleotide qualities are absent, and no much larger clonotype sits a single base away.

Cut back by 3 bases and 6 bases, the V and J ends lie 14 bases apart. The CDR3 measures 15 amino acids from cysteine to phenylalanine. Left in the record is the CDR3 DNA by itself, 45 bases read in frame from the first base. From the germline V gene (reference sequence), CDR1 is WNHNN and CDR2 is SYGVQD. Blood samples were collected up to 4 times in the first month after transplant and then at least monthly when available. The TCR comes from a human patient who received an intestinal transplant, so some T cells may come from the graft donor. The chain was built from TRBV10-1 and TRBJ2-2; TRBD1 could be the D gene, as 5 bases match. Sequencing used PBMCs, obtained around 40 days after intestinal transplant. This receptor has the CDR3 CASSERQKGPGELFF. The DNA sequence follows: TGCGCCAGCAGTGAACGACAGAAAGGCCCCGGGGAGCTGTTTTTT.